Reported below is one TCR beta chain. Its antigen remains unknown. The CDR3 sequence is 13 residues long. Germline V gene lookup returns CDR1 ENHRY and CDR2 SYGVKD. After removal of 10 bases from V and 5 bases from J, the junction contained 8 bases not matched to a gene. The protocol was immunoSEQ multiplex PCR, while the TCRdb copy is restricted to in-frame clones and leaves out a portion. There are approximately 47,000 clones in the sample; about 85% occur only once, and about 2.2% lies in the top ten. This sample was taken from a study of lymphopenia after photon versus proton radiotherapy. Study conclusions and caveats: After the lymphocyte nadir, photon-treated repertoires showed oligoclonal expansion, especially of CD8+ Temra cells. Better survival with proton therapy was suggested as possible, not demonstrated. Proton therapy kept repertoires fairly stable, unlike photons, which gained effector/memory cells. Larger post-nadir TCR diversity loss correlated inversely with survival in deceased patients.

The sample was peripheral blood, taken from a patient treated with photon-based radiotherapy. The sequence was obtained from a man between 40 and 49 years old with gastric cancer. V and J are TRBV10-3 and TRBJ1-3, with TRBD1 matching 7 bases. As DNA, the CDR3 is TGTGCCACCACGGAGGGGGCTAGAAACACCATATATTTT. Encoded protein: CATTEGARNTIYF.